This T cell receptor (beta chain) was captured by sequencing in a study of T cells in Graves' hyperthyroidism and ophthalmopathy. The CDR3 runs 14 residues. CDR1 SGHRS and CDR2 YFSETQ come from the germline V gene. V lost 0 bases and J lost 0, with 7 bases in between. Amplification of TCR beta CDR3 regions used RNA as the template. The HTBI primer set drove a first-round RT-PCR of the TCR CDR3. TCRdb processed the multiplex PCR reads anew with MiXCR; each CDR3 protein has one entry. The data hold roughly 400,000 distinct CDR3 sequences, with roughly 25% observed a single time. Source material: blood. This rearrangement joins TRBV5-1 to TRBJ2-7; D gene ambiguous. This receptor was taken from a man aged 45-65 years with Graves' hyperthyroidism. In DNA, the CDR3 is TGCGCCAGCAGCTTGGACAGCCGCTCCTACGAGCAGTACTTC. Amino acids: CASSLDSRSYEQYF.